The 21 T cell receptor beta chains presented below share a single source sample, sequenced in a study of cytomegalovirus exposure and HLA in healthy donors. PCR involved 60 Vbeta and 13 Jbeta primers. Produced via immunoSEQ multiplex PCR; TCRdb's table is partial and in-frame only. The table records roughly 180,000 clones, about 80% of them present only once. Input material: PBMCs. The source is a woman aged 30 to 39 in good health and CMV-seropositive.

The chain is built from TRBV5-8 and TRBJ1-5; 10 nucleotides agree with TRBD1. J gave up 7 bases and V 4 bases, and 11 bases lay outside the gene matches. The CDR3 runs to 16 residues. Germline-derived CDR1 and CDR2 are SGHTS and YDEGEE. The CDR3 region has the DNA TGTGCCAGCAGCCCTGGCCGGGACAGGGGATGGCAGCCCCAGCATTTT. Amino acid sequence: CASSPGRDRGWQPQHF. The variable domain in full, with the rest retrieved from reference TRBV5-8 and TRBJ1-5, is EAGVTQSPTHLIKTRGQQATLRCSPISGHTSVYWYQQALGLGLQFLLWYDEGEERNRGNFPPRFSGRQFPNYSSELNVNALELEDSALYLCASSPGRDRGWQPQHFGDGTRLSIL.

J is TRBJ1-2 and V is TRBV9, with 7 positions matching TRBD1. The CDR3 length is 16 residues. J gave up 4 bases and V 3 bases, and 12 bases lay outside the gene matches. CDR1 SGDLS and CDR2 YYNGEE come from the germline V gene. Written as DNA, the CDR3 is TGTGCCAGCAGCGCGCGACAGGGCCCCTCTTCCTATGGCTACACCTTC. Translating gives CASSARQGPSSYGYTF.

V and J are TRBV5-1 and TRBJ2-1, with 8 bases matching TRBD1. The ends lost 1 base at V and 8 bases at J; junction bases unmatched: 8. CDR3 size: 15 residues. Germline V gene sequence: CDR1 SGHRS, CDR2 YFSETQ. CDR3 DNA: TGCGCCAGCAGCTTGTCCGGCCAGGGGGCCGATGAGCAGTTCTTC. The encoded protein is CASSLSGQGADEQFF.

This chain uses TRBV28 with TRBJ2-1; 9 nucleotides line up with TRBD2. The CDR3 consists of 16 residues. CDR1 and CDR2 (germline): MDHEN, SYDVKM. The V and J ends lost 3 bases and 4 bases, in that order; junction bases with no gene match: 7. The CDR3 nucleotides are TGTGCCAGCAGTTTGATGGGACTAGCAGTATACAATGAGCAGTTCTTC. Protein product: CASSLMGLAVYNEQFF.

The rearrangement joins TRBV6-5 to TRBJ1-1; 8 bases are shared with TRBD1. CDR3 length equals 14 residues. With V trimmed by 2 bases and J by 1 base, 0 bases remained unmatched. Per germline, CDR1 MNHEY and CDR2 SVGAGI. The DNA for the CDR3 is TGTGCCAGCAGTTACCAGGGGGCGAACACTGAAGCTTTCTTT. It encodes CASSYQGANTEAFF.

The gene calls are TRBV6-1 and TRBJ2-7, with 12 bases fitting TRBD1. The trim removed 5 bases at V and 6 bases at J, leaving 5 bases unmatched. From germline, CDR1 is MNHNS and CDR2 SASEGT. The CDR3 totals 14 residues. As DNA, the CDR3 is TGTGCCAGCAGTACCGGGACAGGGGGCGTCGAGCAGTACTTC. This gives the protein CASSTGTGGVEQYF.

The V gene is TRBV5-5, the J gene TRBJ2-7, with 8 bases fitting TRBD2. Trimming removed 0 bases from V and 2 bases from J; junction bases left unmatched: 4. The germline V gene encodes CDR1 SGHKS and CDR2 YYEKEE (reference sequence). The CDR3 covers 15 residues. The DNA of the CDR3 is TGTGCCAGCAGCTTGGATGGGACTAGGACCTACGAGCAGTACTTC. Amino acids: CASSLDGTRTYEQYF.

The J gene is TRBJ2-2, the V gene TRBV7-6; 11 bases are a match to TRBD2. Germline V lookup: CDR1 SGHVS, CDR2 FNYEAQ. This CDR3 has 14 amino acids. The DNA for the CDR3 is TGTGCTGGTCCGGCTAGCGGGAGGTCCGGGGAGCTGTTTTTT. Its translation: CAGPASGRSGELFF.

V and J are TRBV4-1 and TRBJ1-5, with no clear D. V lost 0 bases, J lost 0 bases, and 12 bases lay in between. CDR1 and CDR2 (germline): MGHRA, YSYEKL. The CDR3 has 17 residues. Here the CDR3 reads CASSQDDLTRSNQPQHF. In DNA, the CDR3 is TGCGCCAGCAGCCAAGACGACCTGACTCGTAGCAATCAGCCCCAGCATTTT.

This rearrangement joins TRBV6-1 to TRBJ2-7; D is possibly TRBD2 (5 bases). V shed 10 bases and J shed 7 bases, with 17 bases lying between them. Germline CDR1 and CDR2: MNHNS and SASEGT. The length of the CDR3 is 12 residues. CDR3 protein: CAIEDWAGEQYF. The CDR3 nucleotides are TGTGCCATCGAGGACTGGGCTGGGGAGCAGTACTTC.

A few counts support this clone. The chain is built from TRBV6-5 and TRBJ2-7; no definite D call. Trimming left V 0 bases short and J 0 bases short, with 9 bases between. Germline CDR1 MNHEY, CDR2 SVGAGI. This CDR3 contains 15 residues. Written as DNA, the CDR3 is TGTGCCAGCAGTTACTCAGCTACTCCCTCCTACGAGCAGTACTTC. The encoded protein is CASSYSATPSYEQYF.

The CDR3 DNA reads as TGTGCCATCTTACAGACCCCGAGCACAGATACGCAGTATTTT. Protein sequence: CAILQTPSTDTQYF. This chain uses TRBV2 with TRBJ2-3; the D is unclear. From germline, CDR1 is SNHLY and CDR2 FYNNEI. Trimming cost V 10 bases and J 0 bases, with 14 bases left between them. The length of the CDR3 is 14 residues.

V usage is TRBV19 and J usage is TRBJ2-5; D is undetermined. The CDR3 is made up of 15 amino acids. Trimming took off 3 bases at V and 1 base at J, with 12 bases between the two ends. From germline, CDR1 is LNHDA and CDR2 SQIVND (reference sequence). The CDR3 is CASSMVSSPQETQYF. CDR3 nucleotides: TGTGCCAGTAGTATGGTATCGAGTCCCCAAGAGACCCAGTACTTC.

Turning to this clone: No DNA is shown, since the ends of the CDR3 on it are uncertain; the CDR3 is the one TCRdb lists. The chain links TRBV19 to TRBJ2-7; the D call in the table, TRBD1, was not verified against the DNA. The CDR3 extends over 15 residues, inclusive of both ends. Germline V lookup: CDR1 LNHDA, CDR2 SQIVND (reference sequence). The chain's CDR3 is CASSISGQGAYEQYF.

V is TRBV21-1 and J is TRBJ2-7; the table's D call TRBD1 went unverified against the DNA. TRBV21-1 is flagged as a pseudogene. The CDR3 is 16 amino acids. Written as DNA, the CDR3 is TGTGCCAGCAGCAAAAGGGGGGACAGGGGTATCTACGAGCAGTACTTC. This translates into CASSKRGDRGIYEQYF.

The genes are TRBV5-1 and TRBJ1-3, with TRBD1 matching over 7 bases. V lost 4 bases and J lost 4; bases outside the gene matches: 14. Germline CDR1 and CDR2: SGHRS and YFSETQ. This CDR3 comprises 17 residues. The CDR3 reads CASSRSGYRGDGNTIYF. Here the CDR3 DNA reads TGCGCCAGCAGCCGGAGCGGTTACAGGGGCGACGGAAACACCATATATTTT. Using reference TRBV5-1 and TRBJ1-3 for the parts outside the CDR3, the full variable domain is KAGVTQTPRYLIKTRGQQVTLSCSPISGHRSVSWYQQTPGQGLQFLFEYFSETQRNKGNFPGRFSGRQFSNSRSEMNVSTLELGDSALYLCASSRSGYRGDGNTIYFGEGSWLTVV.

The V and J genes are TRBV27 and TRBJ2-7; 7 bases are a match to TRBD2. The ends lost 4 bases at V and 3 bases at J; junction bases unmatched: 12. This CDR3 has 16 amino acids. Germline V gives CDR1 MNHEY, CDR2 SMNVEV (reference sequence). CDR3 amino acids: CASSYQSGTGFYEQYF. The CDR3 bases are TGTGCCAGCAGTTATCAAAGCGGGACTGGGTTCTACGAGCAGTACTTC.

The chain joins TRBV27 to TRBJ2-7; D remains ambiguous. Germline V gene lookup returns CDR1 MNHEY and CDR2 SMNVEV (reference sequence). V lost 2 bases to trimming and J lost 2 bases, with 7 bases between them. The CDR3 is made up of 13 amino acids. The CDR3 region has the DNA TGTGCCAGCAGTTTACGCGGAGCCTACGAGCAGTACTTC. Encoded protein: CASSLRGAYEQYF.

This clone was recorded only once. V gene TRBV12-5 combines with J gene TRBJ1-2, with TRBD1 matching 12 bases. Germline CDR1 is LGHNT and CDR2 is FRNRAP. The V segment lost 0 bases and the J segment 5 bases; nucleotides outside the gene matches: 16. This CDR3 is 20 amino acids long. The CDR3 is CASGLVRGTGGALVGYGYTF. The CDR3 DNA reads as TGTGCTAGTGGTTTGGTACGGGGGACAGGGGGCGCGTTGGTCGGTTATGGCTACACCTTC.

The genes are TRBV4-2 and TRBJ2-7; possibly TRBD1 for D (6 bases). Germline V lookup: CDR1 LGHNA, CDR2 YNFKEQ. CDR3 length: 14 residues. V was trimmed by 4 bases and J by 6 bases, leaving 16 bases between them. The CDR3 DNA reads TGTGCCAGCAGCCCTCCGGGACAACCCAGCGAGCAGTACTTC. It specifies CASSPPGQPSEQYF.

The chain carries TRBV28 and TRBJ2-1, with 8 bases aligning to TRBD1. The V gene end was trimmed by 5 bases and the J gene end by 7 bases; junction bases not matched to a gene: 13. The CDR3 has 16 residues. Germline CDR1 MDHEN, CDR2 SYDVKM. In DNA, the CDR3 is TGTGCCAGCAGTACTGGGGGGACAGGTCCTTTAAATGAGCAGTTCTTC. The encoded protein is CASSTGGTGPLNEQFF.